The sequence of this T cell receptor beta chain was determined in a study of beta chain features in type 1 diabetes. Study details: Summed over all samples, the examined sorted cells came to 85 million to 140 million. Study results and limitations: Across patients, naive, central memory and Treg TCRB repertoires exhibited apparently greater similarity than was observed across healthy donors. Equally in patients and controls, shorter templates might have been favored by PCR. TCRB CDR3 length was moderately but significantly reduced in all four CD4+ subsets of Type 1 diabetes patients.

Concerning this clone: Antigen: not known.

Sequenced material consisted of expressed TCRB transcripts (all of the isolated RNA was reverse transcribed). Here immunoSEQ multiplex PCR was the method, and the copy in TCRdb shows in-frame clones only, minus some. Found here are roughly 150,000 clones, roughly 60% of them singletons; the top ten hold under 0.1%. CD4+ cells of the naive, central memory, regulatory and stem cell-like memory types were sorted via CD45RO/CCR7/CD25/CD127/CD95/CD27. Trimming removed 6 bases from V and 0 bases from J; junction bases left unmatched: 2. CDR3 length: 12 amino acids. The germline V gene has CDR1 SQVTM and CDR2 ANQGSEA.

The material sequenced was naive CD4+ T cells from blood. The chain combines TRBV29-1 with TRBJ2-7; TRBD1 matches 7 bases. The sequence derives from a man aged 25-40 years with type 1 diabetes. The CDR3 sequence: CSVTGNSYEQYF. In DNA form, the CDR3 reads TGCAGCGTGACAGGGAACTCCTACGAGCAGTACTTC.